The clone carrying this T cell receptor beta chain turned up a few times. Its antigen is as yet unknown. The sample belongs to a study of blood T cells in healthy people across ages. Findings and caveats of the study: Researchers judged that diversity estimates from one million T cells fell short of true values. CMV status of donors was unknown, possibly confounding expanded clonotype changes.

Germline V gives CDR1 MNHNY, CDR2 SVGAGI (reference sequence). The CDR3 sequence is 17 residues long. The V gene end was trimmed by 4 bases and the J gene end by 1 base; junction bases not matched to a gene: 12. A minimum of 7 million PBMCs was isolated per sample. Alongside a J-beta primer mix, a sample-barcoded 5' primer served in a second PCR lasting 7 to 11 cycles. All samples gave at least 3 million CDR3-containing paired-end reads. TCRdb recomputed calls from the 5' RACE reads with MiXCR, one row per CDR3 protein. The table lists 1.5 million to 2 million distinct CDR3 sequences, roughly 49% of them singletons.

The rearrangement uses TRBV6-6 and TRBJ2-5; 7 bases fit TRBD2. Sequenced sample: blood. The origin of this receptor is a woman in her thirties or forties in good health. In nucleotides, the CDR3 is TGTGCCAGCAGTTCCCCCCCCGAGCGGGGTCGCCAAGAGACCCAGTACTTC. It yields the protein CASSSPPERGRQETQYF.